These T cell receptor beta chains were read from a single sample in a study of graft-versus-host responses after intestinal transplantation. The repertoire was sequenced with immunoSEQ multiplex PCR; TCRdb's copy has only in-frame clones and lacks some. Among around 25,000 clones listed, almost 40% were seen once. The sequenced sample was alloreactive CD4+ T cells from a mixed lymphocyte reaction culture, obtained before intestinal transplant. The receptor source for this set is a human patient who received an intestinal transplant. Each CDR3 is given with its conserved first and last residue. Fields, in order: J gene, V gene, clone size, D gene, CDR3 protein, CDR3 DNA. The D gene is left open where the match is weak. Size values are once, few and many counts, or a class for expanded clones, and some rows have none.

>TRBJ2-2|TRBV6-5|few|-
CASSSRRVTGELFF
TGTGCCAGCAGTTCCCGCAGGGTAACCGGGGAGCTGTTTTTT
>TRBJ1-2|TRBV6-5|-|-
CASSYSRRADGYTF
TGTGCCAGCAGTTACTCGAGAAGAGCCGATGGCTACACCTTC
>TRBJ1-5|TRBV7-2|-|-
CASSLEQLSNQPQHF
TGTGCCAGCAGCTTAGAACAGCTTAGCAATCAGCCCCAGCATTTT
>TRBJ1-2|TRBV19|-|TRBD1
CASSSAGTGLGSYGYTF
TGTGCCAGTAGTTCGGCCGGGACAGGGCTCGGGAGCTATGGCTACACCTTC
>TRBJ2-1|TRBV6-6|-|-
CASSIPATTFNEQFF
TGTGCCAGCAGTATACCCGCTACTACCTTCAATGAGCAGTTCTTC
>TRBJ2-7|TRBV6-1|-|-
CASSEGISSYEQYF
TGTGCCAGCAGTGAAGGTATCTCCTCCTACGAGCAGTACTTC
>TRBJ2-5|TRBV11-3|few|TRBD2
CASSPGTSGVETQYF
TGTGCCAGCAGCCCCGGGACTAGCGGGGTAGAGACCCAGTACTTC
>TRBJ1-5|TRBV7-6|few|-
CASSLEGRVDQPQHF
TGTGCCAGCAGCTTAGAGGGGAGGGTTGACCAGCCCCAGCATTTT
>TRBJ2-3|TRBV9|-|-
CASSVELTYTDTQYF
TGTGCCAGCAGCGTGGAGCTTACTTACACAGATACGCAGTATTTT
>TRBJ2-1|TRBV11-3|few|-
CASSRTYIRFGGRNEQFF
TGTGCCAGCAGCCGAACCTACATCAGGTTCGGGGGGCGGAATGAGCAGTTCTTC
>TRBJ2-7|TRBV6-5|-|TRBD1
CASSYQGHRGFEQYF
TGTGCCAGCAGTTACCAAGGCCACAGGGGATTCGAGCAGTACTTC
>TRBJ1-6|TRBV6-5|many|-
CASSYFGGDNSPLHF
TGTGCCAGCAGTTACTTTGGAGGGGATAATTCACCCCTCCACTTT
>TRBJ1-3|TRBV7-8|-|-
CASSSLRQTVSGNTIYF
TGTGCCAGCAGCTCTCTTAGACAGACGGTCTCTGGAAACACCATATATTTT
>TRBJ2-7|TRBV6-1|few|TRBD2
CASSLGLAGSYEQYF
TGTGCCAGCAGCCTGGGACTAGCGGGATCCTACGAGCAGTACTTC
>TRBJ2-7|TRBV7-2|few|TRBD2
CASSLGGGGPYEQYF
TGTGCCAGCAGCTTAGGCGGCGGGGGGCCTTACGAGCAGTACTTC
>TRBJ2-3|TRBV5-1|-|TRBD1
CASTRQGSSTDTQYF
TGCGCCAGCACCCGACAGGGATCAAGCACAGATACGCAGTATTTT
>TRBJ1-2|TRBV28|few|-
CASSPGGSYGYTF
TGTGCCAGCTCCCCGGGGGGGAGCTATGGCTACACCTTC
>TRBJ2-6|TRBV7-2|-|TRBD1
CASSLAPGQGASGANVLTF
TGTGCCAGCAGCTTAGCACCGGGACAGGGGGCGTCTGGGGCCAACGTCCTGACTTTC
>TRBJ2-5|TRBV7-7|-|TRBD2
CASSSRGLAGGKETQYF
TGTGCCAGCAGCTCCCGAGGACTAGCGGGTGGCAAAGAGACCCAGTACTTC
>TRBJ2-5|TRBV5-1|-|TRBD2
CASSPLAGTEETQYF
TGCGCCAGCAGCCCACTAGCGGGCACCGAAGAGACCCAGTACTTC
>TRBJ2-6|TRBV18|-|-
CASSPLFTGSGPGANVLTF
TGTGCCAGCTCACCATTGTTTACAGGATCTGGTCCTGGGGCCAACGTCCTGACTTTC
>TRBJ2-1|TRBV10-2|-|TRBD2
CASYGLAGGNYYNEQFF
TGCGCCAGCTACGGACTAGCGGGAGGTAATTACTACAATGAGCAGTTCTTC
>TRBJ2-1|TRBV21-1|few|-
CASSKNQEGRNEQFF
TGTGCCAGCAGCAAAAACCAGGAGGGTCGGAATGAGCAGTTCTTC
>TRBJ2-3|TRBV15|-|-
CATSRLLTLGGGIKDTQYF
TGTGCCACCAGCAGGCTACTAACCCTAGGGGGGGGGATCAAAGATACGCAGTATTTT
>TRBJ1-5|TRBV30|-|-
CAWSPRSNQPQHF
TGTGCCTGGAGTCCCCGTAGCAATCAGCCCCAGCATTTT
>TRBJ2-5|TRBV7-6|few|-
CASSLGGLLIKETQYF
TGTGCCAGCAGCTTGGGGGGACTTCTCATAAAAGAGACCCAGTACTTC
>TRBJ2-5|TRBV5-4|-|-
CASSLAQGPGREKETQYF
TGTGCCAGCAGCTTGGCGCAGGGCCCCGGGCGGGAAAAAGAGACCCAGTACTTC
>TRBJ2-7|TRBV30|-|TRBD2
CAWSVSLAGVYEQYF
TGTGCCTGGAGCGTGTCACTAGCGGGGGTCTACGAGCAGTACTTC
>TRBJ2-1|TRBV5-1|-|TRBD1
CASSYPGQGRSEQFF
TGCGCCAGCAGCTATCCGGGACAGGGGCGGAGTGAGCAGTTCTTC
>TRBJ1-2|TRBV7-2|few|-
CASSLDYAGGGGYTF
TGTGCCAGCAGCTTAGATTATGCGGGGGGAGGTGGCTACACCTTC
>TRBJ2-2|TRBV30|-|-
CAWSGQNTGELFF
TGTGCCTGGAGCGGACAAAACACCGGGGAGCTGTTTTTT
>TRBJ1-3|TRBV30|few|-
CARDGQRGNTIYF
TGTGCCAGAGACGGACAGCGGGGAAACACCATATATTTT
>TRBJ2-5|TRBV29-1|few|-
CSVDGTGGHGPQYF
TGCAGCGTTGATGGTACCGGCGGACACGGGCCCCAGTACTTC
>TRBJ1-5|TRBV9|few|TRBD1
CASSVDAGGEPQHF
TGTGCCAGCAGCGTAGATGCAGGGGGCGAGCCCCAGCATTTT
>TRBJ1-2|TRBV19|-|TRBD1
CASSPPGTGHTNYGYTF
TGTGCCAGTAGCCCTCCCGGGACAGGACACACTAACTATGGCTACACCTTC
>TRBJ1-5|TRBV21-1|-|-
CASSVRTPTGDNQPQHF
TGTGCCAGCAGCGTCCGTACGCCGACAGGAGACAATCAGCCCCAGCATTTT
>TRBJ2-7|TRBV10-2|-|-
CASAKWGRGDPYEQYF
TGCGCCAGCGCAAAGTGGGGGCGAGGAGACCCCTACGAGCAGTACTTC
>TRBJ1-1|TRBV7-9|once|TRBD1
CASSPRIRFTGVNTEAFF
TGTGCCAGCAGCCCCAGAATCCGTTTCACAGGGGTGAACACTGAAGCTTTCTTT
>TRBJ2-6|TRBV2|-|-
CASSVLPSGANVLTF
TGTGCCAGCAGTGTACTGCCCTCTGGGGCCAACGTCCTGACTTTC